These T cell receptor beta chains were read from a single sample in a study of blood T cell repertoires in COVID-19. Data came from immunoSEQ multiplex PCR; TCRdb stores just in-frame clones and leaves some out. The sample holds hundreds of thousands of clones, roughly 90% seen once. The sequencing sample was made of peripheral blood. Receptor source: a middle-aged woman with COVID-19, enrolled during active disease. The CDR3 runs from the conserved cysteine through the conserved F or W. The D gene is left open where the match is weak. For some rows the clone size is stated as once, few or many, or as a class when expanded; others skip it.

DNA: TGTGCTAGCAGCTCGGGACTAGCGGGAATGAACGAGCAGTACTTC
CDR3: CASSSGLAGMNEQYF
D: TRBD2
J: TRBJ2-7
V: TRBV7-7
size: .

DNA: TGTGCCACCAGTGACCCGGGAACAGATACGCAGTATTTT
CDR3: CATSDPGTDTQYF
D: .
J: TRBJ2-3
V: TRBV24-1
size: .

DNA: TGTGCCAGCAGCTTAAGCCAGGCTGACTATGGCTACACCTTC
CDR3: CASSLSQADYGYTF
D: .
J: TRBJ1-2
V: TRBV7-3
size: .

DNA: TGTGCCAGCAGTTTCTATGCCCCCGGCACAGATACGCAGTATTTT
CDR3: CASSFYAPGTDTQYF
D: .
J: TRBJ2-3
V: TRBV9
size: once

DNA: TGTGCCAGCAGCGGCGGGAGGGCCCTCAATGAGCAGTTCTTC
CDR3: CASSGGRALNEQFF
D: TRBD2
J: TRBJ2-1
V: TRBV7-2
size: .

DNA: TGTGCCAGCAGCTATTCCACACCGGGGAATGAAAAACTGTTTTTT
CDR3: CASSYSTPGNEKLFF
D: .
J: TRBJ1-4
V: TRBV7-9
size: .

DNA: TGTGCCAGCAGTTCCACAGGGGACTCTGGAAACACCATATATTTT
CDR3: CASSSTGDSGNTIYF
D: TRBD1
J: TRBJ1-3
V: TRBV6-5
size: .

DNA: TGTGCCAGCAGTGAGACAAGGCGCACAGATACGCAGTATTTT
CDR3: CASSETRRTDTQYF
D: .
J: TRBJ2-3
V: TRBV28
size: .

DNA: TGTGCCAGCACCAAAGAAGGGGGATCCAACGAGCAGTACTTC
CDR3: CASTKEGGSNEQYF
D: .
J: TRBJ2-7
V: TRBV7-9
size: .

DNA: TGTGCCAGCACCCAAAGGGGGCCGCCCGGGGTCACCTTC
CDR3: CASTQRGPPGVTF
D: TRBD1
J: TRBJ1-2
V: TRBV12-3/TRBV12-4
size: few

DNA: TGTGCCAGTGGGGACTGGGGAGGGAATGAGCAGTTCTTC
CDR3: CASGDWGGNEQFF
D: TRBD2
J: TRBJ2-1
V: TRBV19
size: once

DNA: TGTGCCAGCAGTCCGCTCGGTCGGACGACAGTCACCTATTCACCCCTCCACTTT
CDR3: CASSPLGRTTVTYSPLHF
D: .
J: TRBJ1-6
V: TRBV28
size: once

DNA: TGTGCCAGCAGCTTGGACAGGGCAACTAATGAAAAACTGTTTTTT
CDR3: CASSLDRATNEKLFF
D: TRBD1
J: TRBJ1-4
V: TRBV7-8
size: .

DNA: TGTGCCAGCAGCCCGGGGGGAGGTGAGCAGTTCTTC
CDR3: CASSPGGGEQFF
D: TRBD2
J: TRBJ2-1
V: TRBV7-9
size: .

DNA: TGTGCCAGCAGTGAGCAGGCGGGTGGGGAGACCCAGTACTTC
CDR3: CASSEQAGGETQYF
D: .
J: TRBJ2-5
V: TRBV6-4
size: .

DNA: TGCGCCAGCAGCCTCCCGGCAGGGCGGTCAACCGGGGAGCTGTTTTTT
CDR3: CASSLPAGRSTGELFF
D: .
J: TRBJ2-2
V: TRBV5-1
size: .

DNA: TGTGCCTGGAGGACAGGGATAAGTGGCTACACCTTC
CDR3: CAWRTGISGYTF
D: TRBD1
J: TRBJ1-2
V: TRBV30
size: .

DNA: TGTGCCAGCAGAGAGAACAGGGACACCTATGGCTACACCTTC
CDR3: CASRENRDTYGYTF
D: .
J: TRBJ1-2
V: TRBV28
size: .

DNA: TGTGCCAGCAGTGATAAGAGGACAATCGCCGAGCAGTACTTC
CDR3: CASSDKRTIAEQYF
D: .
J: TRBJ2-7
V: TRBV2
size: once